What follows describes a single TCR beta chain. This may be a read error, as it is one base from a much larger clone. CDR1 is SGHRS, CDR2 YFSETQ, per germline. The CDR3 is 13 residues long. The ends lost 4 bases at V and 6 bases at J; junction bases unmatched: 7. In TCRdb, the PCR reads were re-called with MiXCR into one record per CDR3 protein. Of roughly 90,000 distinct CDR3 sequences listed, around a quarter are singletons. This specimen comes from a study of molecular identifiers for immune sequencing clone quantification. Study-wide context: In replicates, RNA taken from about 20,000 or 100,000 naive CD8 cells was divided five ways, and four portions underwent sequencing.

This TCR was sampled from a human donor in good health. Some libraries in this study had Jurkat cell RNA spiked in. Sequencing input: naive CD8+ T cells from blood, with Jurkat cell RNA spiked in. The subset was: FACS-sorted CD8+CD4-CCR7+CD45RA+ naive T cells. The rearrangement joins TRBV5-1 to TRBJ2-7, with 7 bases identical to TRBD2. The chain's CDR3 is CASSPPGGCEQYF. The CDR3 nucleotides read TGCGCCAGCAGCCCCCCGGGAGGCTGCGAGCAGTACTTC.